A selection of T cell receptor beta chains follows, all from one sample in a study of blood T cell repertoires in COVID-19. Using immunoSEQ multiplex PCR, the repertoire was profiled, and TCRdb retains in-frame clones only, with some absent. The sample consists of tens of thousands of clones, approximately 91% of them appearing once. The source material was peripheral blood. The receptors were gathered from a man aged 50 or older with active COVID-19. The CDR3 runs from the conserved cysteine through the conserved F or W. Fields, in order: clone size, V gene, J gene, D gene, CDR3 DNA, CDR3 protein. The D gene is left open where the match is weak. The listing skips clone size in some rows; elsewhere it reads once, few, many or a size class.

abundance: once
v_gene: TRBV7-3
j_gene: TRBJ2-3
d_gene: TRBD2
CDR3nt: TGTGCCAGCAGCTCCGGACTAGCGCCAGATACGCAGTATTTT
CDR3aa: CASSSGLAPDTQYF

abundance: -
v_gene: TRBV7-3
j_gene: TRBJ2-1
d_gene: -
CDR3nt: TGTGCCAGCAGCTTAAGGTATGCGGATGAGCAGTTCTTC
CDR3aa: CASSLRYADEQFF

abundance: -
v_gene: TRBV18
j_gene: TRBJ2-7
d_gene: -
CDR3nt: TGTGCCAGCTCAAGGACACCACCCCAGTCCTACGAGCAGTACTTC
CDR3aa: CASSRTPPQSYEQYF

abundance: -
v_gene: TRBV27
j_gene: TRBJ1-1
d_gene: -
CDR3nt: TGTGCCAGCAGTAGGGGGAAAACAGGGATGGGGAACACTGAAGCTTTCTTT
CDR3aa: CASSRGKTGMGNTEAFF

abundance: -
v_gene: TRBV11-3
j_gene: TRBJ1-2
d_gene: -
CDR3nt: TGTGCCAGCAGCGACTTGCTACAGGGCCATGGCTACACCTTC
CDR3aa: CASSDLLQGHGYTF

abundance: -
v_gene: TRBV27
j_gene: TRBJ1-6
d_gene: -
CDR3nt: TGTGCCAGCAGACCGGACGGAGGATGGAATTCACCCCTCCACTTT
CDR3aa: CASRPDGGWNSPLHF

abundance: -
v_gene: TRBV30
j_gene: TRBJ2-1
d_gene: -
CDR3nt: TGTGCCTGGAGTGTAGTTCGGGGTGGTGAGCAGTTCTTC
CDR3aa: CAWSVVRGGEQFF

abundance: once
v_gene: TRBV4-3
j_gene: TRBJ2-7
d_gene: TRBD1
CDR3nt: TGCGCCAGCAGCCAAGATGGGACAGGGATTTACGAGCAGTACTTC
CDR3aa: CASSQDGTGIYEQYF

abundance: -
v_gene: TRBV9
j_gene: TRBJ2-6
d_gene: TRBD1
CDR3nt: TGTGCCAGCAGCCGAGGGGGCGGCGGGGCCAACGTCCTGACTTTC
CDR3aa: CASSRGGGGANVLTF

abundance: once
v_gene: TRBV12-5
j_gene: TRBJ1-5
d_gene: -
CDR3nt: TGTGCTAGTGGCGGGACTCCCAATCAGCCCCAGCATTTT
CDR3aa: CASGGTPNQPQHF

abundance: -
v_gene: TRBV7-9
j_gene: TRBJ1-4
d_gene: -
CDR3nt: TGTGCCAGCAGCCCGAAGTATCGGTCTGAAAAACTGTTTTTT
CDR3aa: CASSPKYRSEKLFF

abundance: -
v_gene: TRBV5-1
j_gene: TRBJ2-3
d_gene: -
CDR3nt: TGCGCCAGCAGCCCTAGCTGGGCCGAGGATACGCAGTATTTT
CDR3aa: CASSPSWAEDTQYF

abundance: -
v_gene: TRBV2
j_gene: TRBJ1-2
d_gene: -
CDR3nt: TGTGCCAGCAGTGTAAATCGGGGGACTGGCTACACCTTC
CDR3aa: CASSVNRGTGYTF

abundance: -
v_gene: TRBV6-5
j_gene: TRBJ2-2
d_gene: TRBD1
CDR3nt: TGTGCCAGCCTCAGGGGGCGCCTCCCCGGGGAGCTGTTTTTT
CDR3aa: CASLRGRLPGELFF

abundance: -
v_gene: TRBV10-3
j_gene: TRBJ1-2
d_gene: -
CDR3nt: TGTGCCATCAGTGAGTCCCCGACGCAGGGGAACTATGGCTACACCTTC
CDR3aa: CAISESPTQGNYGYTF

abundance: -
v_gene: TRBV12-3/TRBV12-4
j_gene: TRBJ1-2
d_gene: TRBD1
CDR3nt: TGTGCCAGCAGCCGGACAGGGTGGGGCTACACCTTC
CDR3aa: CASSRTGWGYTF

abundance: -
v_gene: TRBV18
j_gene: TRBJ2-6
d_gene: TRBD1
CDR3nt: TGTGCCAGCTCACTCCAGGGGGCTGCTGGGGCCAACGTCCTGACTTTC
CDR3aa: CASSLQGAAGANVLTF

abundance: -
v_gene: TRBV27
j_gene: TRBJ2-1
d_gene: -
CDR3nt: TGTGCCAGCACCACCACCGAGGCCCGAAATGAGCAGTTCTTC
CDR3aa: CASTTTEARNEQFF

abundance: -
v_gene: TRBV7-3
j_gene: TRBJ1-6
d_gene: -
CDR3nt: TGTGCCAGCAGCTCGACACACACTAGGTCACCCCTCCACTTT
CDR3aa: CASSSTHTRSPLHF

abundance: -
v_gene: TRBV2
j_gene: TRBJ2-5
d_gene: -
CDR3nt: TGTGCCAGCAAGGCTAGCGCGAAAGAGACCCAGTACTTC
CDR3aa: CASKASAKETQYF

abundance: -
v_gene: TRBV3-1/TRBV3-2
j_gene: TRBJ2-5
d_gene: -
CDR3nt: TGTGCCAGCAGCTTTACCAGGGGAGAGGGAGGGGAGACCCAGTACTTC
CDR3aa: CASSFTRGEGGETQYF

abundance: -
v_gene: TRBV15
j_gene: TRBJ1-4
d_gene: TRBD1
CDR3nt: TGTGCCACCAGCAGAGGGGCCGGGACAGGGAATGAAAAACTGTTTTTT
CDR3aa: CATSRGAGTGNEKLFF

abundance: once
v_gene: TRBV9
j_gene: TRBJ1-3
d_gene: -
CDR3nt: TGTGCCAGCAGGAACAGGGTCTCTGGAAACACCATATATTTT
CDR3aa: CASRNRVSGNTIYF

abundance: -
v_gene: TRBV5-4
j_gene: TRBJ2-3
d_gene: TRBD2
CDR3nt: TGTGCCAGCAGCTTGAGCGGGAGTGGGGTTTTGGATACGCAGTATTTT
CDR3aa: CASSLSGSGVLDTQYF

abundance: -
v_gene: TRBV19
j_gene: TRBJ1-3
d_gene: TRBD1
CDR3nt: TGTGCCAGTATGGGGACAGGCCGAAGCTCTGGAAACACCATATATTTT
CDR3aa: CASMGTGRSSGNTIYF

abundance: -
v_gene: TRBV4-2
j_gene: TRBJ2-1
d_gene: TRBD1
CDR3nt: TGTGCCAGCAGCCCCCTGGGACAGGACTACAATGAGCAGTTCTTC
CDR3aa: CASSPLGQDYNEQFF

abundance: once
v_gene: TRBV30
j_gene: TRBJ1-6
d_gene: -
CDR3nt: TGTGCCTGGACGCCAGGCAGCCCATCACCCCTCCACTTT
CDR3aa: CAWTPGSPSPLHF

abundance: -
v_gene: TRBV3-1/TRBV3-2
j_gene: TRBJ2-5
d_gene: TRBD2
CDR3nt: TGTGCCAGCAGCCAAGGGTGGACTAGCGGGGGGTCCCGTAAGACCCAGTACTTC
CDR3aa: CASSQGWTSGGSRKTQYF

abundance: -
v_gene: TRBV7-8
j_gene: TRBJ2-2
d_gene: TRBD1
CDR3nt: TGTGCCAGCAGCGCCAAGACAGGGCTGAACACCGGGGAGCTGTTTTTT
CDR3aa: CASSAKTGLNTGELFF

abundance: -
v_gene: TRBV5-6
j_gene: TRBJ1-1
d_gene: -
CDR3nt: TGTGCCAGCAGCTTGATGGGCAGCCCTTCTCCAACGAACACTGAAGCTTTCTTT
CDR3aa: CASSLMGSPSPTNTEAFF

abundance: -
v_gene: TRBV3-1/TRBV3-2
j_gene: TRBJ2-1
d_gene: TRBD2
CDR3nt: TGTGCCAGCAGCCAAAGGGCCACGAGACTAGCGGGAGTGAATGAGCAGTTCTTC
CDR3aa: CASSQRATRLAGVNEQFF

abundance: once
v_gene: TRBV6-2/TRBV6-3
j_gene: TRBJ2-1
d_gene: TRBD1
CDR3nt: TGTGCCAGCAGTTACTCGACAGGGGGCCTGCGGAATGAGCAGTTCTTC
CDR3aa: CASSYSTGGLRNEQFF

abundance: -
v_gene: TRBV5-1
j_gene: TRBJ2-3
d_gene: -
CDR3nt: TGCGCCAGCAGCTTGGTAGTGGGCAGGTTCACAGATACGCAGTATTTT
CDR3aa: CASSLVVGRFTDTQYF

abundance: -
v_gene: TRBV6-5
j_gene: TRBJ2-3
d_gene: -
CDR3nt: TGTGCCAGCAGTCGTACTGCAGGGGCAGATACGCAGTATTTT
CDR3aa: CASSRTAGADTQYF

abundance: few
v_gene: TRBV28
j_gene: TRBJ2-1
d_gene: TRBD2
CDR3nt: TGTGCCAGCGGACTAGGGCCCTACAATGAGCAGTTCTTC
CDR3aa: CASGLGPYNEQFF

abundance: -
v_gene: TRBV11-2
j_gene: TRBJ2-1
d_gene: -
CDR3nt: TGTGCCAGCAGCCAAGGGGGCGGGACCCAACGTGAGCAGTTCTTC
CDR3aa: CASSQGGGTQREQFF

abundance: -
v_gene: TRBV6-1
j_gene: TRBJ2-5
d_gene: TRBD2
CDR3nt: TGTGCCAGCAGTGAAGGCGGGAGCACCTTCCGGGCCCAGTACTTC
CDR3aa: CASSEGGSTFRAQYF

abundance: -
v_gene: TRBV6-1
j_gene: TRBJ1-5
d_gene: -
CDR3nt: TGTGCCAGCAGTGACAGGGTGATGTCCCAGCATTTT
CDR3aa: CASSDRVMSQHF

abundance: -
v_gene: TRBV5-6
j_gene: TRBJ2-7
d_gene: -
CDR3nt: TGTGCCAGCAGCTTGGCCTCGGAGGGTTTCACCTACGAGCAGTACTTC
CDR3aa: CASSLASEGFTYEQYF

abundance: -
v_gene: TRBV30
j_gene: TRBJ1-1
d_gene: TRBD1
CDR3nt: TGTGCCTGGGGGGGACAGATGAACACTGAAGCTTTCTTT
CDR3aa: CAWGGQMNTEAFF

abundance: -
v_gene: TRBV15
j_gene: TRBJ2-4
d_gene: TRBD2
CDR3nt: TGTGCCACCAGCAGGGTTGTTAGCGGGGGTGCCAAAAACATTCAGTACTTC
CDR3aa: CATSRVVSGGAKNIQYF

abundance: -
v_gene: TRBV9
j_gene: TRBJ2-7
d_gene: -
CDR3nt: TGTGCCAGCAGCGTAGGGGGGCTGGGAGAGCAGTACTTC
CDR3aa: CASSVGGLGEQYF

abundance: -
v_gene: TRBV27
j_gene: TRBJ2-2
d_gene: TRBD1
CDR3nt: TGTGCCAGCACCAGGGGACAGATCACCGGGGAGCTGTTTTTT
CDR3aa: CASTRGQITGELFF

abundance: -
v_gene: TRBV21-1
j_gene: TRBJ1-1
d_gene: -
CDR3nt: TGTGCCAGCAGCAAATTGGAGAATTTGAACACTGAAGCTTTCTTT
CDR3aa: CASSKLENLNTEAFF

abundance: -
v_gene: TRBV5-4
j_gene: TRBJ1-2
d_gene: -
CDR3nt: TGTGCCAGCAGCTTATCGGAGGGACCTGGCTACACCTTC
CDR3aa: CASSLSEGPGYTF

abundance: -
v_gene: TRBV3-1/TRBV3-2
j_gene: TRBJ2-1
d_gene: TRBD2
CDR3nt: TGTGCCAGCAGCCAAGTACTAGCGGGAGGGCCATTCTTC
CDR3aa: CASSQVLAGGPFF

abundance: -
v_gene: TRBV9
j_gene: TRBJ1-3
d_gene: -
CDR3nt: TGTGCCAGCAGCGTAGGCGGCTTCTCTGGAAACACCATATATTTT
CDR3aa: CASSVGGFSGNTIYF

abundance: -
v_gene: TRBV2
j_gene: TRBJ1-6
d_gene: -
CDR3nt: TGTGCCAGCCGACAAATCTCCTATAATTCACCCCTCCACTTT
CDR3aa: CASRQISYNSPLHF

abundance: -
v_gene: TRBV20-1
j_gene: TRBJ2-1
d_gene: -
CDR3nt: TGCAGTGGAAACCGGGGTGGTGAGCAGTTCTTC
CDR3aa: CSGNRGGEQFF

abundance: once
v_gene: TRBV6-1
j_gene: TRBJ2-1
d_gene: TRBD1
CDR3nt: TGTGCCAGCAGTGAAGGTTCCCCCCAGGGGGTCGAAAGGAATGAGCAGTTCTTC
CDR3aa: CASSEGSPQGVERNEQFF